This TCR beta chain derives from a study of shared clonotypes between healthy human individuals. Study results and limitations: Naive CD4 clonotypes overlapped across a few donors at roughly 5.1%.

Terminally differentiated effector memory CD45RA+ cells were excluded from the naive CD8 cells, which were CD45RO-negative and positively selected for CCR7. Per the germline V gene, CDR1 is LNHDA and CDR2 is SQIVND (reference sequence). The V segment lost 5 bases and the J segment 5 bases; nucleotides outside the gene matches: 4. CDR3 length: 13 residues. An assay was performed, and its level was deep. Original processing notes: There were no quality scores in the junction-only immunoSEQ sequences, so filtering differed. The method was immunoSEQ multiplex PCR; TCRdb's version includes in-frame clones alone and lacks a portion of them. D and trimming come from the DNA, and the V and J calls and clone size come from that table. The sample yields roughly 2,000,000 clones, 90% to 95% seen once. As to this clone: The antigen remains unidentified. Other DNA sequences in this sample translate to the same CDR3.

The rearrangement links TRBV19 to TRBJ2-3; 7 bases fit TRBD2. The receptor was isolated from a man younger than 35 in good health. Some clones in this sample may be carry-over from other donors' samples. Sequencing input: naive CD8+ T cells from PBMCs. The CDR3 region is CASSGRGRDTQYF. CDR3 nucleotides: TGTGCCAGTAGTGGGAGGGGAAGAGATACGCAGTATTTT. Variable domain in full (rest from reference TRBV19 and TRBJ2-3): DGGITQSPKYLFRKEGQNVTLSCEQNLNHDAMYWYRQDPGQGLRLIYYSQIVNDFQKGDIAEGYSVSREKKESFPLTVTSAQKNPTAFYLCASSGRGRDTQYFGPGTRLTVL.